These 10 T cell receptor beta chains originate from one sample sequenced in a study of T cell changes during pregnancy in multiple sclerosis. Sequenced by immunoSEQ multiplex PCR; TCRdb stores in-frame clones only, minus some. The table has 60,000 or so clones, 90% to 95% seen once. Material: peripheral blood, obtained in the first trimester of pregnancy. These receptors all stem from a female donor with multiple sclerosis, enrolled in a pregnancy study.

This chain joins TRBV4-2 and TRBJ2-7; 7 bases are a match to TRBD2. Germline V gives CDR1 LGHNA, CDR2 YNFKEQ. The CDR3 extends over 18 amino acids. Losses at the gene ends were 0 bases for V and 0 bases for J; bases not matched to a gene: 11. The DNA for the CDR3 is TGTGCCAGCAGCCAAGACCCCCAGGGCGCGGGGGTCTCCTACGAGCAGTACTTC. It codes for CASSQDPQGAGVSYEQYF.

The V and J genes are TRBV2 and TRBJ2-3; 7 bases are a match to TRBD2. V shed 3 bases and J 4 bases; nucleotides not matched to a gene: 1. The CDR3 loop spans 13 amino acids. Germline assignment: CDR1 SNHLY and CDR2 FYNNEI. The CDR3 sequence is CASSETSPDTQYF. CDR3 coding DNA: TGTGCCAGCAGTGAGACTAGCCCAGATACGCAGTATTTT.

The rearrangement uses TRBV28 and TRBJ1-2; 9 bases are shared with TRBD1. V dropped 11 bases and J dropped 8; count of bases not matched to a gene: 15. Germline V gene data show CDR1 as MDHEN and CDR2 as SYDVKM. The CDR3 covers 14 residues. CDR3 in DNA: TGTGCCGGGGGTTCGGGACAGGGAGGAGGCGGCTACACCTTC. It specifies CAGGSGQGGGGYTF.

This chain connects TRBV18 to TRBJ2-2; D perhaps matches TRBD2 (5 bases). The germline V gene has CDR1 KGHSH and CDR2 LQKENI. The CDR3 consists of 17 residues. Trimming took 3 bases from V and 0 from J, leaving 14 bases between them. The CDR3 nucleotides are TGTGCCAGCTCACCTAGATCCGGGGTCACGAACACCGGGGAGCTGTTTTTT. Protein sequence: CASSPRSGVTNTGELFF.

This clone was seen a single time. The chain uses TRBV4-2 and TRBJ1-1; a possible D gene is TRBD1 (6 bases). CDR1 and CDR2 (germline): LGHNA, YNFKEQ. V was shortened by 0 bases and J by 4 bases, with 15 bases between the two germline ends. There are 16 residues in the CDR3. The CDR3 DNA reads as TGTGCCAGCAGCCAAGATAGATGGGTACAGGGCACTGAAGCTTTCTTT. Translation gives CASSQDRWVQGTEAFF.

The CDR3 nucleotides read TGTGCCAGCTCACACGGGACAGGGGGCAAGAATGAGCAGTTCTTC. Translated: CASSHGTGGKNEQFF. This rearrangement joins TRBV18 to TRBJ2-1, with TRBD1 matching over 12 bases. This CDR3 spans 15 amino acids. V was pared by 4 bases and J by 7 bases, with 5 bases of the junction left unmatched. CDR1 and CDR2 (germline): KGHSH, LQKENI.

This clone appeared once. The chain couples TRBV9 to TRBJ1-1; 7 nucleotides line up with TRBD1. V lost 7 bases, J lost 0 bases, and 6 bases stayed unmatched. Germline V lookup: CDR1 SGDLS, CDR2 YYNGEE. The CDR3 extends over 14 amino acids. CDR3 bases: TGTGCCAGCGGATCAGGGGGAGTGAACACTGAAGCTTTCTTT. It is translated as CASGSGGVNTEAFF.

The chain employs TRBV6-6 and TRBJ2-1; 7 bases fit TRBD1. The CDR3 loop spans 14 amino acids. Germline V lookup: CDR1 MNHNY, CDR2 SVGAGI (reference sequence). Germline trimming cut 7 bases from V and 4 bases from J; bases unmatched to any gene: 7. The CDR3 region is CASKPGTDYNEQFF. The CDR3 coding sequence is TGTGCCAGCAAACCCGGGACAGATTACAATGAGCAGTTCTTC.

The chain uses TRBV6-5 and TRBJ1-1; D is unclear. The CDR3 is 15 amino acids. Per the germline V gene, CDR1 is MNHEY and CDR2 is SVGAGI. Trimming shortened V by 0 bases and J by 3 bases, and 11 bases separated the two germline ends. The CDR3 DNA reads TGTGCCAGCAGTTACTCCCGGGAGAGGGACACTGAAGCTTTCTTT. As protein: CASSYSRERDTEAFF.

The rearrangement uses TRBV6-5 and TRBJ1-5; D is unclear. This CDR3 contains 15 residues. V was shortened by 6 bases and J by 7 bases, with 19 bases between the two germline ends. Germline values: CDR1 MNHEY, CDR2 SVGAGI. In nucleotides, the CDR3 is TGTGCCAGCAGACTCGTCGCCGATATTGTACAGCCCCAGCATTTT. Its protein is CASRLVADIVQPQHF.